This T cell receptor (beta chain) was obtained from a study of blood T cell repertoires in COVID-19. About the study: Acute-phase and convalescent COVID-19 samples originated in the United States, Italy and Spain. The cDNA or gDNA used as material had been derived from T cells, B-cell-depleted T cells, or PBMCs.

Only in-frame clones appear in the TCRdb table, and some are missing; sequencing was by immunoSEQ multiplex PCR. The profile shows about 58,000 clones, about 81% of them singletons. V shed 2 bases and J 4 bases; nucleotides not matched to a gene: 11. Germline assignment: CDR1 KGHSH and CDR2 LQKENI. This CDR3 spans 18 amino acids. The sequenced sample was peripheral blood. The receptor comes from a man between 60 and 70 years old with COVID-19, enrolled during active disease. The chain uses TRBV18 and TRBJ2-5; 12 bases are a match to TRBD1. The CDR3 protein is CASSPFGTGGALPETQYF. CDR3 nucleotides: TGTGCCAGCTCACCATTCGGGACAGGGGGCGCTCTCCCAGAGACCCAGTACTTC.